The sequence of this TCR beta chain was determined in a study of T cell responses to AZD1222 COVID-19 vaccine. Data came from immunoSEQ multiplex PCR; TCRdb stores just in-frame clones and leaves some out. The table records 150,000 to 200,000 clones, just over 90% of them present only once. The CDR3 sequence is 19 residues long. Germline CDR1 reads SGHDN; CDR2 reads FVKESK. V shed 0 bases, J shed 1 base, and the junction held 13 bases outside the gene matches. Source: peripheral blood, taken on day 0 of AZD1222 vaccination. The rearrangement joins TRBV14 to TRBJ2-3; 7 bases are shared with TRBD1. This clonotype was obtained from an adult in good health. This CDR3 is CASSQELYPRQGGTDTQYF. CDR3 DNA: TGTGCCAGCAGCCAAGAGCTATACCCCCGACAGGGCGGCACAGATACGCAGTATTTT.